Sequencing of this T cell receptor beta chain was carried out in a study of OX40 agonist ivuxolimab in advanced cancers. Study at large: Every patient in dose escalation had hepatocellular carcinoma, melanoma, renal cell or head and neck cancer. Regarding the study as a whole: CD8+ T cells were the subset that, on average, had more expanded clones than CD4+.

This table comes from immunoSEQ multiplex PCR, and its TCRdb copy is limited to in-frame clones, with some not included. The sample gives approximately 19,000 clones, around three quarters of which show up once; approximately 45% is in the top ten. On this clone itself: Its specificity is unknown.

Looked up from germline, CDR1 is LGHNA and CDR2 is YNFKEQ. V was trimmed by 1 base and J by 3 bases, leaving 10 bases between them. The CDR3 is 14 amino acids. The sample consisted of CD4+ or CD8+ T cells sorted from blood, taken in a trial of the OX40 agonist ivuxolimab. The genes are TRBV4-2 and TRBJ2-7; maybe TRBD1 (6 bases). The TCR was taken from an adult with an advanced solid tumor such as melanoma, head and neck, liver or kidney cancer. CDR3 in DNA: TGTGCCAGCAGCCAAGGGGGGCTCAACTACGAGCAGTACTTC. Translating gives CASSQGGLNYEQYF.